The source of this T cell receptor (beta chain) is a study of shared clonotypes between healthy human individuals. The wider study: Per-donor plates numbered three CD4 naive, three CD4 memory, two CD8 naive and one CD8 memory.

Naive CD8 cells, CD45RO-negative and positively selected for CCR7, excluded terminally differentiated effector memory CD45RA+ cells. In the study's own analysis: There were no quality scores in the junction-only immunoSEQ sequences, so filtering differed. Using immunoSEQ multiplex PCR, the repertoire was profiled, and TCRdb retains in-frame clones only, with some absent. The V and J calls and clone size are taken from that table; D and trimming were inferred from the DNA. The sample yields about 580,000 clones, roughly 98% seen once. Overall study findings and caveats: Donor scarcity curtailed the genetic and exposure-history diversity represented herein.

In regard to this clone: No antigen is known for it.

This CDR3 is 16 amino acids long. The V gene's germline CDR1 is MNHEY and CDR2 SVGAGI. Losses at the gene ends were 0 bases for V and 5 bases for J; bases not matched to a gene: 10. This sequence joins TRBV6-5 and TRBJ2-7, with TRBD2 matching over 7 bases. The material sequenced was naive CD8+ T cells sorted from blood. This clonotype was obtained from a man in his thirties or forties in good health. The CDR3, as DNA: TGTGCCAGCAGTTACTCGAAGTGGGGGGGATTGAACGAGCAGTACTTC. The encoded protein is CASSYSKWGGLNEQYF.